This T cell receptor (beta chain) came from a study of cytomegalovirus exposure and HLA in healthy donors. Germline CDR1 reads SQVTM; CDR2 reads ANQGSEA. The CDR3 is 10 residues long. Trimming at V came to 6 bases and at J to 7 bases, leaving 2 bases not matched to a gene. As to this clone: Its specificity is not known.

Donors had nominal health at sampling but likely had unrecorded immune exposures. Study results and limitations: A later analysis reported that several of the most significant clusters appeared to be linked to common viral pathogens, among them Epstein-Barr virus.

PCR primers comprised 60 Vbeta and 13 Jbeta primers. The data were produced by immunoSEQ multiplex PCR, yet TCRdb's version contains in-frame clones alone and is incomplete. Of tens of thousands of clones listed, around 85% are singletons. V is TRBV29-1 and J is TRBJ1-1, with TRBD1 identical over 7 bases. The TCR originated in a young man in good health and CMV-seronegative. Sequenced material: PBMCs. In DNA, the CDR3 is TGCAGCGTGCGGGACAGTGAAGCTTTCTTT. Amino acid sequence: CSVRDSEAFF.